This T cell receptor (beta chain) was found in a study of PD-1 blockade in classical Hodgkin lymphoma. Study-wide context: The study gave patients nivolumab 3 mg/kg intravenously every 2 weeks. Findings and caveats of the study: Baseline diversity in complete responders resembled that of newly diagnosed patients. Compared with baseline, CD4+ but not CD8+ TCR diversity had risen significantly by C4D1. Relative to healthy donors, newly diagnosed patients reportedly had lower baseline TCR diversity, which was reported as lower still in relapsed/refractory patients.

In every patient, relapse followed autologous stem cell transplantation, while exposure to brentuximab vedotin differed. In this sample, this clone turned up once. Its target is not known. Method: immunoSEQ multiplex PCR; TCRdb's copy keeps in-frame clones and lacks some. Counted here are about 110,000 clones, 89% occurring once; the ten biggest clones make up about 20%. Germline trimming cut 6 bases from V and 4 bases from J; bases unmatched to any gene: 5. The CDR3 consists of 13 residues. Germline V lookup: CDR1 SGHNT, CDR2 YYREEE (reference sequence). V and J are TRBV5-4 and TRBJ2-3; 7 nucleotides align to TRBD1. Sample: peripheral blood mononuclear cells (PBMCs), taken before the second cycle of nivolumab. The clonotype comes from a human donor with classical Hodgkin lymphoma. CDR3 in amino acids: CASTPTGADTQYF. The CDR3 DNA follows: TGTGCCAGCACCCCTACAGGGGCAGATACGCAGTATTTT.